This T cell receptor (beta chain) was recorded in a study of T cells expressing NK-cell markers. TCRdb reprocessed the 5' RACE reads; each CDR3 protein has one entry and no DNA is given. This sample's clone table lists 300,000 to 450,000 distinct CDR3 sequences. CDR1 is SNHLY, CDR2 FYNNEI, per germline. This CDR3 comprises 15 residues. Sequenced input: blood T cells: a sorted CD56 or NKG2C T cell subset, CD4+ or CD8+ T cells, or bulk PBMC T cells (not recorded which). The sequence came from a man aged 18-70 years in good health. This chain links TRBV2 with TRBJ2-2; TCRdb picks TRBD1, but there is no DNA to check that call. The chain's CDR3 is CASRRGARNTGELFF.